The 15 T cell receptor beta chains in this list originate from one sample, sequenced in a study of shared clonotypes between healthy human individuals. Some clones are missing from TCRdb's copy, which holds only in-frame ones; the method was immunoSEQ multiplex PCR. The data hold about 990,000 clones, with around 82% observed a single time. Sample: memory CD4+ T cells from PBMCs. Subset noted: CD45RA-negative fraction. Every receptor here comes from a man aged 18 to 30 in good health. Some clones in this sample may be carry-over from other donors' samples.

This clone turned up a few times. The genes are TRBV7-2 and TRBJ1-1; tentatively, D is TRBD1 (5 bases). The germline gives CDR1 SGHTA, CDR2 FQGNSA. The germline V and J ends were trimmed by 5 bases and 0 bases, with 13 bases remaining between them. The CDR3 has 15 amino acids. This chain's CDR3 is CASSPGTGMNTEAFF. CDR3 DNA: TGTGCCAGCAGCCCCGGGACGGGGATGAACACTGAAGCTTTCTTT.

This sequence joins TRBV5-1 and TRBJ2-3; 11 positions match TRBD2. The CDR3 has 20 amino acids. The germline gives CDR1 SGHRS, CDR2 YFSETQ. V lost 0 bases and J lost 4; bases outside the gene matches: 16. In DNA, the CDR3 is TGCGCCAGCAGCTTGGCCCTACTTAGCGGGAGGGCCAAGGGGGCAGATACGCAGTATTTT. Encoded protein: CASSLALLSGRAKGADTQYF.

The chain combines TRBV10-3 with TRBJ1-1; maybe TRBD1 (6 bases). The CDR3 has 14 residues. The V end was cut by 2 bases, the J end by 8 bases, with 15 bases between. Germline lookup yields CDR1 ENHRY and CDR2 SYGVKD. CDR3 sequence reads: CAISEPVRGREAFF. As DNA, the CDR3 is TGTGCCATCAGTGAGCCGGTAAGGGGGAGGGAAGCTTTCTTT.

The J gene is TRBJ2-5, the V gene TRBV19; 10 bases fit TRBD2. Per the germline V gene, CDR1 is LNHDA and CDR2 is SQIVND (reference sequence). There are 15 residues in the CDR3. The junction had 10 bases not matched to a gene; V was cut back by 8 bases and J by 4 bases. The CDR3 sequence: CASRKREGPRETQYF. CDR3 sequence (DNA): TGTGCCAGTCGTAAGCGGGAGGGCCCTCGAGAGACCCAGTACTTC.

V usage is TRBV6-1 and J usage is TRBJ2-4; 7 bases map to TRBD2. This CDR3 region has 19 residues. From germline, CDR1 is MNHNS and CDR2 SASEGT. Germline trimming cut 0 bases from V and 1 base from J; bases unmatched to any gene: 12. The CDR3 here is CASSEAGWGGKLAKNIQYF. As DNA, the CDR3 is TGTGCCAGCAGTGAAGCAGGGTGGGGAGGGAAACTGGCCAAAAACATTCAGTACTTC.

This clone was seen repeatedly, ten times or more. Other DNA variants within this sample encode the same CDR3. The CDR3 DNA sequence: TGTGCCAGCTCACGAAACAGGGGGGGAAGCTCCTACGAGCAGTACTTC. Translating gives CASSRNRGGSSYEQYF. This chain connects TRBV18 to TRBJ2-7; tentative D call: TRBD1 (8 bases). CDR1 and CDR2 from the germline V gene are KGHSH and LQKENI. V dropped 4 bases and J dropped 0 bases, with 16 bases sitting between them. The CDR3 consists of 16 residues.

The rearrangement joins TRBV18 to TRBJ1-4; D is perhaps TRBD1 (6 bases). This CDR3 spans 16 amino acids. The germline V and J ends were trimmed by 4 bases and 6 bases, with 18 bases remaining between them. The germline V gene has CDR1 KGHSH and CDR2 LQKENI. In DNA form, the CDR3 reads TGTGCCAGCTCACACAACCAGGGGCACCGGGATGAAAAACTGTTTTTT. This gives the protein CASSHNQGHRDEKLFF.

The chain uses TRBV7-2 and TRBJ2-3, with D hard to call. The V end was cut by 5 bases, the J end by 0 bases, with 15 bases between. Looked up from germline, CDR1 is SGHTA and CDR2 is FQGNSA. This CDR3 contains 16 residues. This chain's CDR3 is CASSLFKTTSTDTQYF. The DNA for the CDR3 is TGTGCCAGCAGCCTTTTTAAGACAACAAGCACAGATACGCAGTATTTT.

This clone was counted between two and nine times. The CDR3: CASSPQGGNSNQPQHF. DNA of the CDR3: TGTGCCAGCTCACCCCAGGGGGGCAATAGCAATCAGCCCCAGCATTTT. This sequence joins TRBV18 and TRBJ1-5; 7 bases match TRBD1. V dropped 3 bases and J dropped 0; count of bases not matched to a gene: 5. CDR1 is KGHSH, CDR2 LQKENI, per germline. This CDR3 is 16 amino acids long.

Worth noting for this clone: The sample holds other DNA sequences that translate to the same CDR3. This chain links TRBV7-2 with TRBJ2-3; D unresolved. This CDR3 is 12 amino acids long. Germline lookup yields CDR1 SGHTA and CDR2 FQGNSA. Trimming took off 5 bases at V and 3 bases at J, with 6 bases between the two ends. The CDR3 DNA sequence: TGTGCCAGCAGCCCGGATACAGATACGCAGTATTTT. This gives the protein CASSPDTDTQYF.

This clone has only one observation. This chain's CDR3 is CASSLGPKVGTQYF. The DNA for the CDR3 is TGTGCCAGCAGCTTGGGTCCAAAGGTGGGGACCCAGTACTTC. The genes are TRBV5-6 and TRBJ2-5; D ambiguous. The V end lost 0 bases, the J end lost 7 bases, and 13 bases lay between the germline ends. The CDR3 extends over 14 amino acids. Germline lookup yields CDR1 SGHDT and CDR2 YYEEEE.

The rearrangement links TRBV4-2 to TRBJ2-3; 7 nucleotides line up with TRBD2. The CDR3 is made up of 15 amino acids. Germline V gene data show CDR1 as LGHNA and CDR2 as YNFKEQ. Unmatched junction bases numbered 4, after V lost 2 bases and J lost 2 bases. The CDR3 nucleotides read TGTGCCAGCAGCCAACTCGGGAGGATCACAGATACGCAGTATTTT. As protein: CASSQLGRITDTQYF.

The chain has TRBV5-1 and TRBJ2-5; no reliable D call. V lost 4 bases to trimming and J lost 3 bases, with 13 bases between them. The CDR3 has 14 residues. Germline assignment: CDR1 SGHRS and CDR2 YFSETQ. The CDR3 region has the DNA TGCGCCAGCAGCCCCGACGGCGGAAAAGAGACCCAGTACTTC. Amino acid sequence: CASSPDGGKETQYF.

This clone was counted between two and nine times. CDR3 sequence (DNA): TGTGCCAGCAATTCCGAGACAGGGAGGACTGAAGCTTTCTTT. Amino acids: CASNSETGRTEAFF. The chain is built from TRBV6-5 and TRBJ1-1; 7 nucleotides line up with TRBD1. Trimming cost V 7 bases and J 5 bases; bases outside gene matches: 10. In germline, CDR1 is MNHEY, CDR2 SVGAGI. This CDR3 has 14 residues.

This chain uses TRBV18 with TRBJ2-3, with a tentative D call TRBD2 (5 bases). Germline CDR1 reads KGHSH; CDR2 reads LQKENI. This CDR3 contains 12 residues. Deletions cut 3 bases from V and 6 bases from J, with 7 bases between. The CDR3 reads CASSPGGDTQYF. The CDR3 DNA follows: TGTGCCAGCTCACCGGGCGGGGATACGCAGTATTTT. The complete variable domain, with remaining parts taken from reference TRBV18 and TRBJ2-3, reads NAGVMQNPRHLVRRRGQEARLRCSPMKGHSHVYWYRQLPEEGLKFMVYLQKENIIDESGMPKERFSAEFPKEGPSILRIQQVVRGDSAAYFCASSPGGDTQYFGPGTRLTVL.